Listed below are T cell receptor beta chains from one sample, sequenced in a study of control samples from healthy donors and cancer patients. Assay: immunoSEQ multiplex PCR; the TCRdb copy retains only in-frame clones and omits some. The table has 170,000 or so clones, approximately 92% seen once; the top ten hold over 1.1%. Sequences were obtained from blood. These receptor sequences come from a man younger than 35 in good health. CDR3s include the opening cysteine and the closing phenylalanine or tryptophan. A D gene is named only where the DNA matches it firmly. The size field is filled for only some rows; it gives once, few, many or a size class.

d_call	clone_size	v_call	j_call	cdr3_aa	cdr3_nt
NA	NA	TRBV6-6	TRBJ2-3	CASLRTDTQYF	TGTGCCAGCCTCCGTACAGATACGCAGTATTTT
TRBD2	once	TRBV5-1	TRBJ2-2	CASSFVAGVNTGELFF	TGCGCCAGCAGCTTCGTAGCGGGGGTTAACACCGGGGAGCTGTTTTTT
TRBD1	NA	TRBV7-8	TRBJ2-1	CASSSIRDRGNNEQFF	TGTGCCAGCAGCTCAATCCGGGACAGGGGGAATAATGAGCAGTTCTTC
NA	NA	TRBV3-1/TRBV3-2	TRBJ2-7	CASSQDRPLGGTYEQYF	TGTGCCAGCAGCCAAGATCGGCCACTCGGAGGTACCTACGAGCAGTACTTC
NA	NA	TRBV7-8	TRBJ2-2	CASSLGTSWDGELFF	TGTGCCAGCAGCTTAGGTACCTCTTGGGACGGGGAGCTGTTTTTT
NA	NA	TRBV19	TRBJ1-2	CASSIGSNYGYTF	TGTGCCAGTAGTATAGGATCTAACTATGGCTACACCTTC
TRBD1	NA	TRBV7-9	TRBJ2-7	CASSGGLGQGSSYEQYF	TGTGCCAGCAGCGGCGGTTTGGGACAGGGGAGCTCCTACGAGCAGTACTTC
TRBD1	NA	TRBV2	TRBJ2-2	CASSQRTGAGELFF	TGTGCCAGCAGTCAGCGAACAGGGGCCGGGGAGCTGTTTTTT
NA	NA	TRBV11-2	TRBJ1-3	CASSLAPTSSGNTIYF	TGTGCCAGCAGCTTAGCCCCGACTAGCTCTGGAAACACCATATATTTT
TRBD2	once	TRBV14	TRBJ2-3	CASRSVERGYDTQYF	TGTGCCAGCAGAAGCGTCGAGCGGGGGTATGATACGCAGTATTTT
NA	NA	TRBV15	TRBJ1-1	CATSRDRGNTEAFF	TGTGCCACCAGCAGAGATCGGGGGAACACTGAAGCTTTCTTT
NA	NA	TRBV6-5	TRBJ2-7	CASRYRDTASYEQYF	TGTGCCAGCAGGTACCGGGACACAGCCTCCTACGAGCAGTACTTC
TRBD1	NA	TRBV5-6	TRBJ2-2	CASSSKGTASNTGELFF	TGTGCCAGCAGCTCTAAAGGGACAGCGTCGAACACCGGGGAGCTGTTTTTT
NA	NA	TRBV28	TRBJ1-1	CASSLELGPGAFF	TGTGCCAGCAGTTTGGAGCTGGGACCTGGGGCTTTCTTT
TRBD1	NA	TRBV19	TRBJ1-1	CASSNRGGAFF	TGTGCCAGTAGTAACAGGGGGGGAGCTTTCTTT
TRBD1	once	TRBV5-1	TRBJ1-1	CASSLVSGQMNTEAFF	TGCGCCAGCAGCTTGGTCTCGGGACAGATGAACACTGAAGCTTTCTTT
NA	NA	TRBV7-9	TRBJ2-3	CASSSPEDRRLITDTQYF	TGTGCCAGCAGCTCCCCTGAAGACAGGCGGCTGATCACAGATACGCAGTATTTT
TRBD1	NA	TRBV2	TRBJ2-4	CASIQGADIQYF	TGTGCCAGCATACAGGGGGCGGACATTCAGTACTTC
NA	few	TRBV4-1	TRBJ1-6	CASSPISSPLHF	TGCGCCAGCAGCCCCATTTCTTCCCCCCTCCACTTT
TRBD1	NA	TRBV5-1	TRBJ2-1	CASSLVGTGGNPYNEQFF	TGCGCCAGCAGCTTGGTCGGGACAGGGGGAAATCCCTACAATGAGCAGTTCTTC
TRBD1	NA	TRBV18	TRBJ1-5	CASSSDRGSNQPQHF	TGTGCCAGCTCTTCCGACAGGGGAAGCAATCAGCCCCAGCATTTT
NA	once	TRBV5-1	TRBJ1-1	CASSLRGNTEAFF	TGCGCCAGCAGCTTGAGGGGAAACACTGAAGCTTTCTTT
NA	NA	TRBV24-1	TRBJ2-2	CATAGTLNTGELFF	TGTGCCACAGCCGGGACACTGAACACCGGGGAGCTGTTTTTT
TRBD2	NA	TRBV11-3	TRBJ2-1	CASSLTSVYDEQFF	TGTGCCAGCAGCTTGACTAGCGTTTACGATGAGCAGTTCTTC
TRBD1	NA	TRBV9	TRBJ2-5	CASSPRRGTGGEETQYF	TGTGCCAGCAGCCCTCGGAGGGGAACAGGGGGCGAAGAGACCCAGTACTTC
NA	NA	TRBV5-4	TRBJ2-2	CASSPPEKGLNTGELFF	TGTGCCAGCAGCCCACCAGAAAAGGGACTTAACACCGGGGAGCTGTTTTTT
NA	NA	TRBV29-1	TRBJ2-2	CSAIGSNTGELFF	TGCAGCGCTATCGGGTCCAACACCGGGGAGCTGTTTTTT
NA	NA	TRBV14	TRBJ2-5	CASSQGDLRGTQYF	TGTGCCAGCAGCCAGGGAGACCTGAGAGGGACCCAGTACTTC
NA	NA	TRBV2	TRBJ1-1	CASSEGQVHMNTEAFF	TGTGCCAGCAGTGAAGGACAGGTACACATGAACACTGAAGCTTTCTTT
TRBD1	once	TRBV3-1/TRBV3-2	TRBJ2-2	CASSQSGGNTGELFF	TGTGCCAGCAGCCAATCAGGGGGGAACACCGGGGAGCTGTTTTTT
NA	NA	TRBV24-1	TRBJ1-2	CATSDGIDYGYTF	TGTGCCACCAGTGACGGGATTGACTATGGCTACACCTTC
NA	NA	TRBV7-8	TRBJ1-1	CASSPGGHHEAFF	TGTGCCAGCAGCCCGGGGGGACACCATGAAGCTTTCTTT
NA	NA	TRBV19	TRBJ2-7	CASKTTAASSYEQYF	TGTGCCAGTAAAACGACAGCTGCTAGCTCCTACGAGCAGTACTTC
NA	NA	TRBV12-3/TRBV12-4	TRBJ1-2	CASSFSDTGYTF	TGTGCCAGCAGTTTCTCGGACACTGGCTACACCTTC
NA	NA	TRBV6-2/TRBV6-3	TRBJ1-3	CASSTLTDTIYF	TGTGCCAGCAGTACCCTGACGGACACCATATATTTT
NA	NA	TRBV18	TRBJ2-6	CASSPQGAGANVLTF	TGTGCCAGCTCACCACAGGGGGCTGGGGCCAACGTCCTGACTTTC
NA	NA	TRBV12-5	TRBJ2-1	CASGLYNEQFF	TGTGCTAGTGGTCTATACAATGAGCAGTTCTTC
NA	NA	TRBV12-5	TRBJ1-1	CASGLGYGGNTEAFF	TGTGCTAGTGGTTTGGGCTACGGAGGGAACACTGAAGCTTTCTTT
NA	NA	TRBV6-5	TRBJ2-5	CASSRDRGTETQYF	TGTGCCAGCTCCAGAGACCGGGGGACAGAGACCCAGTACTTC
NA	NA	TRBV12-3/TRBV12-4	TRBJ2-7	CASSYSGNYEQYF	TGTGCCAGCAGTTACAGTGGGAACTACGAGCAGTACTTC